The text below deals with one T cell receptor (beta chain). The antigen remains undetermined. The trim removed 7 bases at V and 5 bases at J, leaving 10 bases unmatched. This CDR3 has 14 residues. The germline V gene encodes CDR1 SQVTM and CDR2 ANQGSEA. The PCR made use of 60 Vbeta and 13 Jbeta primers. Method: immunoSEQ multiplex PCR; TCRdb's copy keeps in-frame clones and lacks some. The clone table shows about 41,000 clones, with the ten largest holding more than 5%. The sample comes from a study of cytomegalovirus exposure and HLA in healthy donors. The study, taken as a whole, reports: Presence/absence analyses treated sequencing depth as roughly uniform across donors.

The clonotype originates from a man aged 25-40 years in good health and CMV-seronegative. The J gene is TRBJ2-3, the V gene TRBV29-1; the match to TRBD2 covers 9 bases. The material sequenced was PBMCs. The CDR3 sequence: CSGNSGRLVDTQYF. DNA of the CDR3: TGCAGCGGCAATAGCGGGAGACTGGTAGATACGCAGTATTTT.